Each of the 13 T cell receptor beta chains below was sequenced from the same sample in a study of blood T cell repertoires in COVID-19. Profiling relied on immunoSEQ multiplex PCR, and the TCRdb table lists in-frame clones only, not all of them. This sample has 55,000 to 65,000 clones, with roughly 87% found just once. Sequencing used peripheral blood. All receptors derive from a human donor with acute or convalescent COVID-19. The donor label of this sample is uncertain.

The chain is built from TRBV19 and TRBJ2-1, with D maybe TRBD2 (5 bases). The V and J ends lost 5 bases and 5 bases respectively, with 10 bases between them. This CDR3 comprises 13 residues. In germline, CDR1 is LNHDA, CDR2 SQIVND (reference sequence). This CDR3 reads CASSADSNNEQFF. The CDR3 DNA follows: TGTGCCAGTAGTGCGGACTCAAACAATGAGCAGTTCTTC.

In its sample, this clone was seen a few times. The rearrangement links TRBV9 to TRBJ1-5, with 7 bases lining up with TRBD1. The trim removed 3 bases at V and 5 bases at J, leaving 2 bases unmatched. There are 13 residues in the CDR3. CDR1 and CDR2 from the germline V gene are SGDLS and YYNGEE. The CDR3: CASSATGYQPQHF. The CDR3 bases are TGTGCCAGCAGCGCGACAGGGTATCAGCCCCAGCATTTT. The full variable domain, rest sourced from reference TRBV9 and TRBJ1-5, is DSGVTQTPKHLITATGQRVTLRCSPRSGDLSVYWYQQSLDQGLQFLIQYYNGEERAKGNILERFSAQQFPDLHSELNLSSLELGDSALYFCASSATGYQPQHFGDGTRLSIL.

This clone was seen once. The genes are TRBV11-2 and TRBJ1-6; 10 nucleotides line up with TRBD1. The length of the CDR3 is 15 residues. Trimming removed 5 bases from V and 9 bases from J; junction bases left unmatched: 7. The germline CDR1 and CDR2 sequences are SGHAT and FQNNGV. CDR3 sequence reads: CASSAQTGGVSPLHF. In DNA form, the CDR3 reads TGTGCCAGCAGCGCACAGACAGGGGGCGTTTCACCCCTCCACTTT.

This chain connects TRBV6-2 or TRBV6-3 to TRBJ1-6; tentative D call: TRBD1 (5 bases). This CDR3 spans 16 amino acids. The V gene's germline CDR1 is MNHEY and CDR2 SVGEGT. V was pared by 6 bases and J by 8 bases, with 20 bases between. CDR3 residues: CASSRGGYAGDSPLHF. CDR3 nucleotides: TGTGCCAGCAGCCGCGGGGGATATGCCGGCGATTCACCCCTCCACTTT.

V is TRBV19 and J is TRBJ1-5; the match to TRBD1 covers 8 bases. The V gene end was trimmed by 5 bases and the J gene end by 1 base; junction bases not matched to a gene: 4. CDR3 length: 15 amino acids. Germline V gene sequence: CDR1 LNHDA, CDR2 SQIVND (reference sequence). The CDR3 coding sequence is TGTGCCAGTAGTGCCCGGACAGGGAGCAATCAGCCCCAGCATTTT. As protein: CASSARTGSNQPQHF.

The chain recombines TRBV19 with TRBJ2-3, with D maybe TRBD1 (5 bases). The V end was cut by 6 bases, the J end by 3 bases, with 16 bases between. Germline V gene data show CDR1 as LNHDA and CDR2 as SQIVND (reference sequence). The CDR3 totals 15 residues. In DNA, the CDR3 is TGTGCCAGTAGCAATACATGGCAGGGTACAGATACGCAGTATTTT. Its translation is CASSNTWQGTDTQYF.

The chain has TRBV4-1 and TRBJ1-1; D possibly corresponds to TRBD1 (6 bases). V was trimmed by 11 bases and J by 10 bases, leaving 23 bases between them. Germline CDR1 reads MGHRA; CDR2 reads YSYEKL. This CDR3 comprises 13 residues. Here the CDR3 DNA reads TGCGCCTCTTCCCTTTATGGGGGGGCTAGAGCTTTCTTT. This codes for CASSLYGGARAFF.

This chain joins TRBV12-3 or TRBV12-4 and TRBJ2-7, with D possibly being TRBD1 (6 bases). This CDR3 has 13 residues. This chain's CDR3 is CVSRPNRDYEQYV. CDR3 nucleotide sequence: TGTGTCAGCAGGCCCAACAGGGACTACGAGCAGTACGTC.

This clone appeared a single time. The V and J genes are TRBV9 and TRBJ1-1, with 7 bases identical to TRBD1. This CDR3 is built from 13 residues. The germline V gene encodes CDR1 SGDLS and CDR2 YYNGEE. V shed 6 bases and J 5 bases; nucleotides not matched to a gene: 7. CDR3 DNA sequence: TGTGCCAGCAACAAACAGGACAGGACTGAAGCTTTCTTT. Its translation: CASNKQDRTEAFF.

V and J are TRBV7-2 and TRBJ2-5; D uncertain. CDR1 is SGHTA and CDR2 is FQGNSA in the germline V gene. The V and J ends lost 6 bases and 4 bases respectively, with 6 bases between them. The CDR3 covers 11 residues. This chain's CDR3 is CASSRTETQYF. The CDR3 DNA is TGTGCCAGCAGTAGAACAGAGACCCAGTACTTC.

The chain is built from TRBV7-3 and TRBJ1-1; TRBD1 is a possible D gene (6 bases). CDR1 is SGHTA and CDR2 is FQGTGA in the germline V gene. This CDR3 has 16 residues. V lost 0 bases, J lost 0 bases, and 11 bases lay in between. The CDR3 nucleotides are TGTGCCAGCAGCTTAACGGCCGGACAGCTGAACACTGAAGCTTTCTTT. This codes for CASSLTAGQLNTEAFF.

The chain is built from TRBV13 and TRBJ1-4, with D possibly TRBD1 on 5 matching bases. The CDR3 is 16 amino acids. Trimming took off 5 bases at V and 4 bases at J, with 17 bases between the two ends. The germline V gene has CDR1 PRHDT and CDR2 FYEKMQ (reference sequence). Here the CDR3 reads CASSRTKTVNNEKLFF. As DNA, the CDR3 is TGTGCCAGCAGCAGGACGAAGACAGTTAATAATGAAAAACTGTTTTTT.

This clone was found once. The chain employs TRBV5-1 and TRBJ1-4; D unclear. CDR1 is SGHRS and CDR2 is YFSETQ in the germline V gene. This CDR3 is built from 13 residues. Trimming stripped 5 bases from V and 8 bases from J, with 13 bases between. The CDR3, as DNA: TGCGCCAGCAGAGCGGGGAACGAGGAAAAACTGTTTTTT. This sequence encodes CASRAGNEEKLFF.